The T cell receptor beta chain described here comes from a study of beta chain features in type 1 diabetes. About the research overall: Across every sample, 107,917,701 sorted cells were examined in total. Study observations and caveats: Type 1 diabetes patients showed a moderate but significant shortening of TCRB CDR3s in all four CD4+ subsets. Sequencing of cDNA might inflate the share of cells that strongly express TCR.

About this clone itself: Its matching antigen is unknown.

The authors reverse transcribed all of the isolated RNA, so sequencing captured expressed TCRB transcripts. Assay: immunoSEQ multiplex PCR; the TCRdb copy retains only in-frame clones and omits some. Of under 800,000 clones listed, roughly 16% were seen once; the top ten hold around 0.1%. Sampling consisted of one heparinised blood draw per donor, averaging roughly 0.12 L. This receptor was taken from a young man in good health. The specimen sequenced was naive CD4+ T cells from blood.

The CDR3 nucleotides are TGTGCCAGCTCACCCCTAATCGGGACAGACATCTACAATGAGCAGTTCTTC. Its translation is CASSPLIGTDIYNEQFF. The chain has TRBV18 and TRBJ2-1; 7 bases map to TRBD1. CDR1 and CDR2 from the germline V gene are KGHSH and LQKENI. Trimming took 3 bases from V and 3 from J; bases not matched to a gene: 11. The CDR3 extends over 17 amino acids.